The 31 T cell receptor beta chains in this list originate from one sample, sequenced in a study of OX40 agonist ivuxolimab in advanced cancers. The protocol was immunoSEQ multiplex PCR, while the TCRdb copy is restricted to in-frame clones and leaves out a portion. The sample shows some 72,000 clones, approximately 80% of them seen only once. The source was CD4+ or CD8+ T cells sorted from blood, collected in a trial of the OX40 agonist ivuxolimab. The receptors originated from an adult with an advanced solid tumor such as melanoma, head and neck, liver or kidney cancer.

V usage is TRBV11-3 and J usage is TRBJ2-1; D might be TRBD1 (6 bases). Between the trimmed V and J ends, which lost 5 bases and 4 bases, there was a span of 12 bases. This CDR3 spans 14 amino acids. CDR1 SGHNT and CDR2 YENEEA come from the germline V gene. The CDR3 region has the DNA TGTGCCAGCAGCGCGACAGGTTTATACAATGAGCAGTTCTTC. Translating gives CASSATGLYNEQFF. Together with reference TRBV11-3 and TRBJ2-1, the CDR3 gives the full variable domain: EAGVVQSPRYKIIEKKQPVAFWCNPISGHNTLYWYLQNLGQGPELLIRYENEEAVDDSQLPKDRFSAERLKGVDSTLKIQPAELGDSAVYLCASSATGLYNEQFFGPGTRLTVL.

The V call is TRBV9, the J call TRBJ2-5; D is perhaps TRBD1 or TRBD2 (5 bases each). Trimming removed 4 bases at V and 2 bases at J, with 12 bases between. Germline CDR1 SGDLS, CDR2 YYNGEE. The CDR3 contains 14 residues. The CDR3, as DNA: TGTGCCAGCAGCTCCCGGGGCGTACAAGAGACCCAGTACTTC. It is translated as CASSSRGVQETQYF.

The chain has TRBV28 and TRBJ1-3; a weak D match, TRBD1 (6 bases). Looked up from germline, CDR1 is MDHEN and CDR2 is SYDVKM. Trimming cost V 3 bases and J 0 bases, with 15 bases left between them. CDR3 length: 17 residues. CDR3: CASSFLSTGLSGNTIYF. The CDR3, as DNA: TGTGCCAGCAGTTTCCTATCGACAGGTCTCTCTGGAAACACCATATATTTT.

The chain carries TRBV5-5 and TRBJ1-4; 8 bases are shared with TRBD1. The CDR3 runs 15 residues. Germline-derived CDR1 and CDR2 are SGHKS and YYEKEE (reference sequence). The junction had 11 bases not matched to a gene; V was cut back by 6 bases and J by 7 bases. The CDR3 loop is CASNLDRGWSEKLFF. The CDR3 nucleotides are TGTGCCAGCAACTTAGACAGGGGTTGGAGTGAAAAACTGTTTTTT.

This clone was detected only once. V and J are TRBV6-5 and TRBJ1-2; D remains unclear. Trimming left V 5 bases short and J 0 bases short, with 13 bases between. CDR1 is MNHEY, CDR2 SVGAGI, per germline. The CDR3 runs to 15 residues. CDR3: CASSARTPANYGYTF. The CDR3, as DNA: TGTGCCAGCAGTGCCCGGACTCCAGCTAACTATGGCTACACCTTC.

The V call is TRBV5-6, the J call TRBJ2-5; the D call may be TRBD1 or TRBD2 (6 bases each). V was cut by 0 bases and J by 1 base, with 13 bases left in between. CDR1 is SGHDT, CDR2 YYEEEE, per germline. The CDR3 covers 16 residues. The CDR3 sequence is CASSLGGGGIQETQYF. The CDR3 coding sequence is TGTGCCAGCAGCTTGGGAGGAGGGGGGATCCAAGAGACCCAGTACTTC.

The gene calls are TRBV2 and TRBJ1-5, with D unclear. Deletions cut 1 base from V and 5 bases from J, with 6 bases between. In germline, CDR1 is SNHLY, CDR2 FYNNEI. The CDR3 extends over 13 amino acids. The CDR3 here is CASSEDEYQPQHF. The CDR3 region has the DNA TGTGCCAGCAGTGAAGATGAGTATCAGCCCCAGCATTTT. Full variable domain (remainder filled in from reference TRBV2 and TRBJ1-5): EPEVTQTPSHQVTQMGQEVILRCVPISNHLYFYWYRQILGQKVEFLVSFYNNEISEKSEIFDDQFSVERPDGSNFTLKIRSTKLEDSAMYFCASSEDEYQPQHFGDGTRLSIL.

The chain carries TRBV28 and TRBJ2-1; TRBD2 matches at 11 bases. V was clipped by 5 bases and J by 6 bases; unmatched bases: 9. CDR1 MDHEN and CDR2 SYDVKM come from the germline V gene. This CDR3 comprises 16 residues. The CDR3 is CASSPPSSGRRNEQFF. The CDR3 region has the DNA TGTGCCAGCAGTCCTCCTTCTAGCGGGAGGCGCAATGAGCAGTTCTTC.

V usage is TRBV6-5 and J usage is TRBJ2-7, with no clear D. The CDR3 is made up of 11 amino acids. The germline V and J ends were trimmed by 6 bases and 4 bases, with 7 bases remaining between them. Germline values: CDR1 MNHEY, CDR2 SVGAGI. In DNA, the CDR3 is TGTGCCAGCAGCCTTCGATACGAGCAGTACTTC. Its protein product is CASSLRYEQYF.

This clone appeared a single time. The V gene is TRBV5-5, the J gene TRBJ2-7; 11 bases map to TRBD2. The V and J ends lost 3 bases and 4 bases, in that order; junction bases with no gene match: 6. The CDR3 is 15 residues long. Per the germline V gene, CDR1 is SGHKS and CDR2 is YYEKEE (reference sequence). CDR3 in amino acids: CASSWSTSGEYEQYF. Written as DNA, the CDR3 is TGTGCCAGCAGCTGGTCGACTAGCGGGGAGTACGAGCAGTACTTC.

The chain has TRBV7-3 and TRBJ2-1; D may be TRBD1 (7 bases). Germline CDR1 is SGHTA and CDR2 is FQGTGA. V lost 5 bases to trimming and J lost 6 bases, with 20 bases between them. CDR3 length: 16 residues. The CDR3 sequence is CASSKQGLARGNEQFF. In nucleotides, the CDR3 is TGTGCCAGCAGCAAACAGGGGCTAGCGAGGGGCAATGAGCAGTTCTTC.

As to this clone: A junction end diverges from the germline sequence, so it may reflect a read error. The V and J genes are TRBV11-3 and TRBJ1-2; D gene uncertain. Germline V gene data show CDR1 as SGHNT and CDR2 as YENEEA. The CDR3 is made up of 11 amino acids. CDR3 sequence (DNA): TGTGCCAGCAGCTTACATGCAGATGTTTCGTTC. This codes for CASSLHADVSF. The entire variable domain, with the rest obtained from reference TRBV11-3 and TRBJ1-2, is as follows: EAGVVQSPRYKIIEKKQPVAFWCNPISGHNTLYWYLQNLGQGPELLIRYENEEAVDDSQLPKDRFSAERLKGVDSTLKIQPAELGDSAVYLCASSLHADVSFGSGTRLTVV.

The chain combines TRBV7-2 with TRBJ1-6; perhaps TRBD1 as D (6 bases). This CDR3 is built from 13 residues. Germline CDR1 SGHTA, CDR2 FQGNSA. Trimming shortened V by 3 bases and J by 13 bases, and 13 bases separated the two germline ends. CDR3 sequence (DNA): TGTGCCAGCAGCTTTGTTAATACAGGGCCCCTCCACTTT. Protein product: CASSFVNTGPLHF.

The chain couples TRBV5-1 to TRBJ2-1, with 10 bases matching TRBD2. V shed 4 bases and J 2 bases; nucleotides not matched to a gene: 6. Germline V gives CDR1 SGHRS, CDR2 YFSETQ. The CDR3 extends over 16 amino acids. CDR3 nucleotide sequence: TGCGCCAGCAGCGGGCTAGCGGGAGCGGCCTACAATGAGCAGTTCTTC. It is translated as CASSGLAGAAYNEQFF.

The chain recombines TRBV5-1 with TRBJ1-1, with D hard to call. Trimming removed 1 base from V and 0 bases from J, with 4 bases in between. Germline V gene data show CDR1 as SGHRS and CDR2 as YFSETQ. CDR3 length: 13 residues. The CDR3 loop reads CASSLNVNTEAFF. CDR3 DNA sequence: TGCGCCAGCAGCTTGAACGTGAACACTGAAGCTTTCTTT.

This sequence joins TRBV7-6 and TRBJ1-1; D remains unclear. This CDR3 is 14 amino acids long. The V end was cut by 2 bases, the J end by 3 bases, with 10 bases between. Germline CDR1 SGHVS, CDR2 FNYEAQ. DNA for the CDR3: TGTGCCAGCAGCTTAATCGGAATGGACACTGAAGCTTTCTTT. Translation: CASSLIGMDTEAFF.

This clone showed up just a few times. The V call is TRBV7-6, the J call TRBJ1-6, with no clear D. Germline values: CDR1 SGHVS, CDR2 FNYEAQ. Trimming took off 5 bases at V and 10 bases at J, with 18 bases between the two ends. This CDR3 spans 15 amino acids. CDR3 DNA sequence: TGTGCCAGCAGCGAAAGCGGGCGGTTCGGGTCACCCCTCCACTTT. Translating gives CASSESGRFGSPLHF.

The chain combines TRBV7-2 with TRBJ2-1; no reliable D call. The V end was cut by 4 bases, the J end by 7 bases, with 11 bases between. The CDR3 runs 13 residues. Per germline, CDR1 SGHTA and CDR2 FQGNSA. The CDR3 bases are TGTGCCAGCAGCTCATACGACTTAAATGAGCAGTTCTTC. As protein: CASSSYDLNEQFF.

V usage is TRBV6-5 and J usage is TRBJ1-2, with D unresolved. The length of the CDR3 is 15 residues. V dropped 0 bases and J dropped 3 bases, with 11 bases sitting between them. Germline assignment: CDR1 MNHEY and CDR2 SVGAGI. DNA of the CDR3: TGTGCCAGCAGTTACTCCCTTTCTGACTACTATGGCTACACCTTC. Residues: CASSYSLSDYYGYTF.

V and J are TRBV6-4 and TRBJ1-1, with TRBD1 matching 7 bases. The CDR3 spans 13 residues. The ends lost 10 bases at V and 1 base at J; junction bases unmatched: 6. CDR1 and CDR2 from the germline V gene are MRHNA and SNTAGT. CDR3 in DNA: TGTGCCACCAGACAGGGTCCGAACACTGAAGCTTTCTTT. Translation gives CATRQGPNTEAFF.

V is TRBV10-3 and J is TRBJ2-6, with D maybe TRBD1 (6 bases). The CDR3 covers 15 residues. With 9 bases removed from V and 0 bases from J, the gap between germline ends came to 12 bases. Germline V CDR1 and CDR2: ENHRY, SYGVKD. CDR3 DNA sequence: TGTGCCATACAGGGTATCCCCTCTGGGGCCAACGTCCTGACTTTC. It yields the protein CAIQGIPSGANVLTF.

This clone was seen a handful of times. V gene TRBV5-4 combines with J gene TRBJ2-7; 9 bases match TRBD1. In germline, CDR1 is SGHNT, CDR2 YYREEE (reference sequence). J gave up 3 bases and V 1 base, and 5 bases lay outside the gene matches. CDR3 length: 15 residues. The CDR3 DNA reads as TGTGCCAGCAGCTTGCGGCTGGGACAGGGCTACGAGCAGTACTTC. This codes for CASSLRLGQGYEQYF.

In its sample, this clone was seen a few times. This chain connects TRBV18 to TRBJ1-1; possible D gene TRBD1, 5 bases. This CDR3 has 13 residues. V was shortened by 2 bases and J by 3 bases, with 7 bases between the two germline ends. Germline V lookup: CDR1 KGHSH, CDR2 LQKENI. The CDR3 region is CASSPGAHTEAFF. In DNA form, the CDR3 reads TGTGCCAGCTCACCAGGGGCTCACACTGAAGCTTTCTTT.

On this clone itself: Other DNA sequences within the sample encode an identical CDR3. The chain employs TRBV5-1 and TRBJ1-5; unclear D gene. V was trimmed by 0 bases and J by 3 bases, leaving 4 bases between them. The CDR3 loop spans 13 amino acids. Germline CDR1 SGHRS, CDR2 YFSETQ. The CDR3 DNA is TGCGCCAGCAGCTTGGGTCCCAATCAGCCCCAGCATTTT. Its translation: CASSLGPNQPQHF.

Here the CDR3 reads CASSLGGTGWRSNYGYTF. CDR3 bases: TGTGCCAGCAGCTTGGGAGGGACAGGGTGGAGGTCGAACTATGGCTACACCTTC. This sequence joins TRBV5-5 and TRBJ1-2; 9 bases fit TRBD1. The CDR3 loop spans 18 amino acids. V lost 0 bases to trimming and J lost 2 bases; unmatched junction nucleotides: 11. CDR1 and CDR2 (germline): SGHKS, YYEKEE (reference sequence).

In the case of this clone: Germline and junction disagree at one end, which may indicate a read error. The chain carries TRBV7-7 and TRBJ2-5, with D tentatively TRBD2 (7 bases). The CDR3 is made up of 16 amino acids. The germline V gene encodes CDR1 SSHAT and CDR2 FNYEAQ (reference sequence). DNA for the CDR3: TGTGCTAGCAGCTTAGGGGGGGCCCCCATTCAGGAGACCCAGTACTTC. It specifies CASSLGGAPIQETQYF.

The chain recombines TRBV5-1 with TRBJ1-5, with D maybe TRBD1 (5 bases). Germline values: CDR1 SGHRS, CDR2 YFSETQ. The V and J ends lost 0 bases and 0 bases respectively, with 10 bases between them. This CDR3 is 16 amino acids long. In DNA form, the CDR3 reads TGCGCCAGCAGCTTGGGGGGCAGTTATAGCAATCAGCCCCAGCATTTT. Its protein product is CASSLGGSYSNQPQHF.

This clone was observed a single time. V usage is TRBV7-2 and J usage is TRBJ1-2; weak D call: TRBD1 (5 bases). There are 15 residues in the CDR3. The germline gives CDR1 SGHTA, CDR2 FQGNSA. With 5 bases removed from V and 4 bases from J, the gap between germline ends came to 17 bases. The CDR3 sequence: CASSPRDVRSYGYTF. The CDR3 nucleotides are TGTGCCAGCAGCCCTAGGGACGTCAGGTCCTATGGCTACACCTTC.

J is TRBJ2-3 and V is TRBV7-2; perhaps TRBD1 as D (6 bases). V was cut by 5 bases and J by 8 bases, with 20 bases left in between. In germline, CDR1 is SGHTA, CDR2 FQGNSA. This CDR3 has 15 amino acids. The CDR3 nucleotides are TGTGCCAGCAGCCCCGACAGGACTTCCCCAGGTACGCAGTATTTT. Residues: CASSPDRTSPGTQYF.

The chain combines TRBV28 with TRBJ2-7; 7 bases map to TRBD1. The CDR3 sequence is 16 residues long. V dropped 5 bases and J dropped 0; count of bases not matched to a gene: 10. Germline CDR1 and CDR2: MDHEN and SYDVKM. CDR3 sequence (DNA): TGTGCCAGCAGTAGTCCGGGACAGTGGAGCTCCTACGAGCAGTACTTC. Its translation is CASSSPGQWSSYEQYF. Filled out from reference TRBV28 and TRBJ2-7, the complete variable domain reads DVKVTQSSRYLVKRTGEKVFLECVQDMDHENMFWYRQDPGLGLRLIYFSYDVKMKEKGDIPEGYSVSREKKERFSLILESASTNQTSMYLCASSSPGQWSSYEQYFGPGTRLTVT.

V usage is TRBV7-2 and J usage is TRBJ1-5; D uncertain. The germline CDR1 and CDR2 sequences are SGHTA and FQGNSA. The CDR3 has 15 amino acids. The V end lost 1 base, the J end lost 3 bases, and 10 bases lay between the germline ends. The CDR3 loop is CASSLVENNNQPQHF. In DNA, the CDR3 is TGTGCCAGCAGCTTAGTGGAGAATAACAATCAGCCCCAGCATTTT.